These 22 T cell receptor beta chains came from one sample sequenced in a study of cytotoxic CD8 clonotypes in ibrutinib-treated CLL. Clones were sequenced by immunoSEQ multiplex PCR, and TCRdb holds only the in-frame ones, with some missing. The sample shows roughly 170,000 clones, 84% of them seen only once. The source material was PBMCs, sampled after 24 months of ibrutinib treatment. The receptors derive from a human donor with chronic lymphocytic leukemia.

CDR3 bases: TGTGCCAGCAGATCCCGACAGGGCAGGGAGACCCAGTACTTC. Residues: CASRSRQGRETQYF. The J gene is TRBJ2-5, the V gene TRBV6-5; 7 bases line up with TRBD1. V trimming: 6 bases; J trimming: 5 bases; junction bases outside the gene matches: 9. The CDR3 loop spans 14 amino acids. Germline V gene lookup returns CDR1 MNHEY and CDR2 SVGAGI.

The rearrangement links TRBV7-6 to TRBJ2-3; D gene unclear. Trimming shortened V by 2 bases and J by 0 bases, and 15 bases separated the two germline ends. The length of the CDR3 is 17 residues. The germline V gene has CDR1 SGHVS and CDR2 FNYEAQ. The CDR3, as DNA: TGTGCCAGCAGCTTAATGGGTAACCGCTATAGCACAGATACGCAGTATTTT. Translation gives CASSLMGNRYSTDTQYF.

The chain carries TRBV7-8 and TRBJ1-4, with D possibly matching TRBD1 (5 bases). Germline CDR1 is SGHVS and CDR2 is FQNEAQ. The CDR3 is made up of 11 amino acids. For the CDR3, the DNA is TGTGCTTCCTCTGGGGGGGAAAAACTGTTTTTT. This sequence encodes CASSGGEKLFF.

The rearrangement uses TRBV19 and TRBJ2-1, with a possible D match to TRBD2 (6 bases). Trimming stripped 4 bases from V and 2 bases from J, with 9 bases between. This CDR3 comprises 14 residues. CDR1 and CDR2 from the germline V gene are LNHDA and SQIVND (reference sequence). The CDR3 DNA reads as TGTGCCAGTAGTAACTCGGGGGCCTACAATGAGCAGTTCTTC. Its protein is CASSNSGAYNEQFF.

CDR3: CASRDTGNPSYGYTF. Here the CDR3 DNA reads TGTGCCAGCAGGGACACCGGAAACCCCTCCTATGGCTACACCTTC. V and J are TRBV6-6 and TRBJ1-2, with a possible D match to TRBD1 (5 bases). Trimming removed 6 bases at V and 4 bases at J, with 18 bases between. This CDR3 is 15 amino acids long. Germline CDR1 reads MNHNY; CDR2 reads SVGAGI (reference sequence).

V is TRBV9 and J is TRBJ2-4; a possible D gene is TRBD1 (5 bases). This CDR3 region has 15 residues. The V end was cut by 0 bases, the J end by 0 bases, with 7 bases between. CDR1 is SGDLS and CDR2 is YYNGEE in the germline V gene. The CDR3, as DNA: TGTGCCAGCAGCGTAGGGGGCGGAGCCAAAAACATTCAGTACTTC. It encodes CASSVGGGAKNIQYF.

The chain couples TRBV27 to TRBJ2-7, with 10 bases fitting TRBD2. The V segment lost 7 bases and the J segment 4 bases; nucleotides outside the gene matches: 10. Germline CDR1 and CDR2: MNHEY and SMNVEV (reference sequence). This CDR3 has 15 amino acids. CDR3 sequence reads: CASTQRASGRYEQYF. DNA for the CDR3: TGTGCCAGCACCCAAAGGGCTAGCGGGAGATACGAGCAGTACTTC.

The rearrangement uses TRBV7-2 and TRBJ1-1, with D hard to call. Germline V gives CDR1 SGHTA, CDR2 FQGNSA. V lost 2 bases, J lost 5 bases, and 12 bases lay in between. CDR3 size: 14 residues. The CDR3 reads CASSLSSSGTEAFF. Written as DNA, the CDR3 is TGTGCCAGCAGCTTATCATCATCGGGGACTGAAGCTTTCTTT.

This chain joins TRBV11-2 and TRBJ1-5, with D perhaps matching TRBD1 (5 bases). Per the germline V gene, CDR1 is SGHAT and CDR2 is FQNNGV. V lost 1 base and J lost 9, with 13 bases in between. The CDR3 is made up of 14 amino acids. The CDR3 bases are TGTGCCAGCAGCTTAGGGGACGGCTACTCGCCCCAGCATTTT. This translates into CASSLGDGYSPQHF.

The rearrangement joins TRBV2 to TRBJ2-2; D is unresolved. CDR1 and CDR2 (germline): SNHLY, FYNNEI. CDR3 length: 15 residues. Trimming pared 2 bases from V and 7 bases from J, leaving 14 bases between. The CDR3 coding sequence is TGTGCCAGCAGTGAATTACGGGCATCACGCGGGGAGCTGTTTTTT. Translation gives CASSELRASRGELFF.

This chain connects TRBV7-9 to TRBJ1-1, with 7 bases fitting TRBD1. This CDR3 comprises 14 residues. Germline V lookup: CDR1 SEHNR, CDR2 FQNEAQ (reference sequence). The junction had 0 bases not matched to a gene; V was cut back by 0 bases and J by 2 bases. The CDR3 spells CASSLAGGNTEAFF. The CDR3 bases are TGTGCCAGCAGCTTAGCAGGGGGCAACACTGAAGCTTTCTTT.

The chain carries TRBV10-3 and TRBJ1-5; D is uncertain. V was shortened by 0 bases and J by 12 bases, with 12 bases between the two germline ends. This CDR3 has 13 amino acids. Germline-derived CDR1 and CDR2 are ENHRY and SYGVKD. Here the CDR3 DNA reads TGTGCCATCAGTGAGTCCATAGAAACGAACCAGCATTTT. Its translation is CAISESIETNQHF.

The chain uses TRBV30 and TRBJ2-7; perhaps D is TRBD1 or TRBD2 (5 bases each). Germline values: CDR1 GTSNPN, CDR2 SVGIG (reference sequence). Trimming removed 3 bases at V and 4 bases at J, with 10 bases between. CDR3 size: 12 residues. The CDR3 region has the DNA TGTGCCTGGAGGAGGGACGGTTACGAGCAGTACTTC. Its protein product is CAWRRDGYEQYF.

The sample holds one count of this clone. The rearrangement uses TRBV2 and TRBJ2-7, with D maybe TRBD2 (5 bases). The germline V gene has CDR1 SNHLY and CDR2 FYNNEI. V shed 11 bases and J shed 3 bases, with 11 bases lying between them. CDR3 size: 11 residues. CDR3 amino acids: CASGSVYEQYF. CDR3 bases: TGTGCCTCGGGAAGTGTCTACGAGCAGTACTTC.

This chain links TRBV5-1 with TRBJ1-1, with 8 bases that match TRBD1. With V trimmed by 1 base and J by 4 bases, 3 bases remained unmatched. The CDR3 has 14 residues. Germline-derived CDR1 and CDR2 are SGHRS and YFSETQ. The CDR3 protein is CASSLTTGGTEAFF. DNA of the CDR3: TGCGCCAGCAGCTTGACTACAGGGGGCACTGAAGCTTTCTTT.

The rearrangement joins TRBV5-1 to TRBJ2-1; 11 positions agree with TRBD1. V was pared by 4 bases and J by 8 bases, with 11 bases of the junction left unmatched. The CDR3 totals 16 residues. The germline CDR1 and CDR2 sequences are SGHRS and YFSETQ. CDR3 sequence (DNA): TGCGCCAGCAGCCCCGTCGGACAGGGGGCGAGGTATGAGCAGTTCTTC. The encoded protein is CASSPVGQGARYEQFF.

This clone was observed a single time. V and J are TRBV11-2 and TRBJ2-1, with 11 positions matching TRBD2. The CDR3 totals 15 residues. CDR1 and CDR2 from the germline V gene are SGHAT and FQNNGV. With V trimmed by 1 base and J by 8 bases, 4 bases remained unmatched. In DNA, the CDR3 is TGTGCCAGCAGCTTAGGTAGCGGGAGGGCCTATGAGCAGTTCTTC. Translated: CASSLGSGRAYEQFF.

This chain joins TRBV7-3 and TRBJ1-2; a weak D match, TRBD1 (5 bases). Germline loops: CDR1 SGHTA, CDR2 FQGTGA. Deletions cut 2 bases from V and 2 bases from J, with 9 bases between. The CDR3 totals 14 residues. CDR3 nucleotide sequence: TGTGCCAGCAGCTTAGCTCAGGGAAACTATGGCTACACCTTC. Amino acid sequence: CASSLAQGNYGYTF.

This clone was observed once. The gene calls are TRBV4-1 and TRBJ1-4; D is undetermined. Germline V CDR1 and CDR2: MGHRA, YSYEKL. The CDR3 has 17 amino acids. V shed 0 bases and J shed 8 bases, with 19 bases lying between them. Here the CDR3 reads CASSQDRQTNIGEKLFF. The CDR3 nucleotides read TGCGCCAGCAGCCAAGATAGGCAGACTAATATTGGGGAAAAACTGTTTTTT.

The CDR3, as DNA: TGTGCCAGTAGTAAGGGGACCAGGAACACCGGGGAGCTGTTTTTT. Translated: CASSKGTRNTGELFF. The rearrangement joins TRBV19 to TRBJ2-2; D is perhaps TRBD1 or TRBD2 (5 bases each). Germline V gene sequence: CDR1 LNHDA, CDR2 SQIVND (reference sequence). CDR3 length: 15 residues. V was cut by 4 bases and J by 1 base, with 10 bases left in between.

This sequence joins TRBV7-8 and TRBJ1-1; no firm D call. Germline V CDR1 and CDR2: SGHVS, FQNEAQ. There are 16 residues in the CDR3. V was shortened by 3 bases and J by 2 bases, with 16 bases between the two germline ends. The CDR3 is CASSFDSATLNTEAFF. The CDR3, as DNA: TGTGCCAGCAGCTTCGACTCCGCCACTCTAAACACTGAAGCTTTCTTT.

This rearrangement joins TRBV14 to TRBJ2-3, with 9 nucleotides matching TRBD2. Germline V CDR1 and CDR2: SGHDN, FVKESK. V lost 2 bases, J lost 8 bases, and 8 bases stayed unmatched. This CDR3 spans 15 amino acids. Here the CDR3 reads CASSQFLAGEGTQYF. CDR3 bases: TGTGCCAGCAGCCAATTCTTAGCGGGAGAAGGTACGCAGTATTTT.